The text below deals with one T cell receptor beta chain. The data derive from a study of T cells after yellow fever vaccination. TCRdb itself ran the 5' RACE reads through MiXCR, one entry per CDR3 protein. The table lists around 260,000 distinct CDR3 sequences, roughly 5.2% of them singletons, with 2.5% to 4% in the top ten. Germline loops: CDR1 SGHTA, CDR2 FQGNSA. The V and J ends lost 2 bases and 0 bases respectively, with 8 bases between them. This CDR3 has 15 residues. The sequenced sample was CD4+ T cells sorted from PBMCs, obtained on the day of the yellow fever booster vaccination. This sequence originates from a man younger than 35 who received the YFV17D yellow fever vaccine. This chain links TRBV7-2 with TRBJ2-1; D gene uncertain. The CDR3 here is CASSLWSGSYNEQFF. DNA of the CDR3: TGTGCCAGCAGCTTATGGTCTGGCTCCTACAATGAGCAGTTCTTC.